One sample yielded the 20 T cell receptor beta chains listed below, sequenced in a study of tumor-infiltrating lymphocytes in primary liver carcinoma. The tissue used was unsorted bulk material of about 19-34 mg. RNA and DNA were co-extracted from it with the AllPrep DNA/RNA mini kit. Production of TCR beta cDNA used roughly 480 ng total RNA together with a constant-region primer. ARM-PCR, slightly modified, supplied the TCR beta libraries through three nested multiplex PCR rounds. The opening two PCR rounds, 10 cycles each, paired TRBV1-TRBV30 forward primers with a C-beta reverse primer. TCRdb processed the multiplex PCR reads anew with MiXCR; each CDR3 protein has one entry. Among about 120,000 distinct CDR3 sequences listed, 50% to 70% were seen once. Specimen: liver tumor tissue from sampling region 1. Subset here: tumor region T1, superior pole. Every receptor here comes from a woman aged 55-70 years with primary liver carcinoma and hepatitis B virus infection.

Points on this clonotype: The junction does not match germline at one end; this may be a read error. This chain connects TRBV5-1 to TRBJ2-2, with TRBD1 as a possible D gene (6 bases). The CDR3 runs to 15 residues. Germline assignment: CDR1 SGHRS and CDR2 YFSETQ. The CDR3 loop reads CASTLGTTNTGELFF. Written as DNA, the CDR3 is TGCGCCAGCACTTTAGGGACAACGAATACCGGGGAGCTCTTTTTT.

Notes on this clonotype: Sequence at one end of the junction differs from germline and may be a read error. The rearrangement joins TRBV12-3 or TRBV12-4 to TRBJ2-1; maybe TRBD1 (6 bases). The length of the CDR3 is 15 residues. CDR3 sequence (DNA): TGTGCCAGCAGTAGGGTTAGGGGGAATTACAACGAGCAGTTCTTC. The encoded protein is CASSRVRGNYNEQFF.

Comments on this clonotype: Germline and junction disagree at one end, which may indicate a read error. The chain couples TRBV5-1 to TRBJ1-4; 8 bases are shared with TRBD1. Germline V lookup: CDR1 SGHRS, CDR2 YFSETQ. CDR3 length equals 16 residues. The CDR3 DNA follows: TGCACCAGCAGCTACGGACAGGGATTGACTAATGAAGAACTGTTTTTT. Translation: CTSSYGQGLTNEELFF.

This clonotype was seen many times. V gene TRBV12-3 or TRBV12-4 combines with J gene TRBJ2-1; the D gene is possibly TRBD2 (5 bases). V was trimmed by 6 bases and J by 0 bases, leaving 9 bases between them. This CDR3 comprises 14 residues. CDR3 sequence reads: CASRSGTSYNEQFF. The CDR3 bases are TGTGCCAGCAGAAGCGGAACCTCCTACAATGAGCAGTTCTTC.

About this clonotype itself: In this CDR3 the conserved last residue, phenylalanine or tryptophan, is missing, so a read error is likely. This chain links TRBV10-1 with TRBJ2-1; weak D call: TRBD2 (6 bases). The V end was cut by 0 bases, the J end by 7 bases, with 19 bases between. CDR3 length equals 17 residues. Per the germline V gene, CDR1 is WNHNN and CDR2 is SYGVQD (reference sequence). The CDR3 DNA reads TGCGCCAGCAGTGAGTCGCTAGGACTAACGGAGAATAATGAGCAGTTCTTA. This translates into CASSESLGLTENNEQFL.

This clonotype has a count of ten or more. This chain links TRBV6-1 with TRBJ2-1, with TRBD1 matching over 11 bases. In germline, CDR1 is MNHNS, CDR2 SASEGT. This CDR3 is 17 amino acids long. Trimming cost V 4 bases and J 6 bases; bases outside gene matches: 11. The CDR3 DNA sequence: TGTGCCAGCAGTGTTTTCGGAGGGACAGGGGGATTCAATGAGCAGTTCTTC. Translated: CASSVFGGTGGFNEQFF.

A word on this clonotype: As the CDR3 is not closed by the conserved phenylalanine or tryptophan, this likely results from a read error. V is TRBV5-1 and J is TRBJ2-1; 7 bases align to TRBD1. CDR1 and CDR2 from the germline V gene are SGHRS and YFSETQ. This CDR3 region has 15 residues. The CDR3 sequence is CTSSPGTAAAAEQFV. CDR3 nucleotide sequence: TGCACCAGCAGCCCGGGGACAGCGGCGGCGGCGGAGCAGTTCGTC.

Points on this clonotype: The conserved phenylalanine or tryptophan is not found at the CDR3 terminus, so this likely reflects a read error. The V and J genes are TRBV7-9 and TRBJ2-1, with 7 bases lining up with TRBD2. This CDR3 spans 17 amino acids. The V gene end was trimmed by 5 bases and the J gene end by 4 bases; junction bases not matched to a gene: 14. CDR1 SEHNR and CDR2 FQNEAQ come from the germline V gene (reference sequence). In DNA form, the CDR3 reads TGTGCCAGCAGCCTCCCCGCTGGGTGGGGGGGGTACAATGAGCAGTTCTTA. This encodes CASSLPAGWGGYNEQFL.

With respect to this clonotype: An end of the junction differs from the germline gene, which may be a read error. V and J are TRBV29-1 and TRBJ2-5; D uncertain. Germline V gene lookup returns CDR1 SQVTM and CDR2 ANQGSEA. The CDR3 has 11 residues. The CDR3 bases are TGCAGCGTCCACTACCAAGAGGCCCAGTACTTC. It translates to CSVHYQEAQYF.

About this clonotype itself: Being one base from a much bigger clone, this may be a read error. This chain uses TRBV6-2 or TRBV6-3 with TRBJ1-1, with 8 nucleotides matching TRBD1. CDR3 length equals 15 residues. J lost 4 bases, V lost 0 bases, and 4 bases had no gene match. The germline gives CDR1 MNHEY, CDR2 SVGEGT. In DNA, the CDR3 is TGTGCCAGCAGTTACTCCGCAGGGGGCTGCACTGAAGCTTTCTTT. This gives the protein CASSYSAGGCTEAFF.

Details on this clonotype: A read error may explain this, as a much larger clone is one base away. The J gene is TRBJ2-5, the V gene TRBV6-2 or TRBV6-3, with unresolved D. The germline CDR1 and CDR2 sequences are MNHEY and SVGEGT. This CDR3 comprises 12 residues. CDR3 region: CASSYTRPTQCF. The CDR3 DNA follows: TGTGCCAGCAGTTACACAAGACCAACCCAGTGCTTC.

At least ten counts were recorded for this clonotype. The chain combines TRBV6-5 with TRBJ1-2; 7 nucleotides match TRBD1. Germline values: CDR1 MNHEY, CDR2 SVGAGI. The V and J ends lost 4 bases and 8 bases, in that order; junction bases with no gene match: 4. There are 12 residues in the CDR3. As DNA, the CDR3 is TGTGCCAGCAGTTTCAGACAGGGAGGCTACACCTTC. It translates to CASSFRQGGYTF.

This clonotype was counted a few times. This sequence may be a read error, since a much larger clone differs from it by one base. In DNA, the CDR3 is TGCAGCGTTGCCATTACAGGCCAACCTGGAAACGCCATATATTTT. Its protein is CSVAITGQPGNAIYF. The chain is built from TRBV29-1 and TRBJ1-3; possible D gene TRBD1, 5 bases. The CDR3 has 15 amino acids. Germline-derived CDR1 and CDR2 are SQVTM and ANQGSEA.

A note on this clonotype: The junction shows a germline mismatch at one end, possibly a read error. The genes are TRBV11-2 and TRBJ1-1; D uncertain. Germline CDR1 and CDR2: SGHAT and FQNNGV. There are 11 residues in the CDR3. CDR3 amino acids: CASSLGGKYYF. For the CDR3, the DNA is TGTGCCAGCAGCCTTGGAGGGAAGTACTATTTT.

On this clonotype: This clone may be a read error of a much larger clone one base away. The V gene is TRBV6-6, the J gene TRBJ2-1; possibly TRBD1 for D (7 bases). This CDR3 spans 15 amino acids. From germline, CDR1 is MNHNY and CDR2 SVGAGI (reference sequence). CDR3 region: CASSNQGGTYDEQFF. The CDR3, as DNA: TGTGCCAGCAGTAACCAGGGGGGTACCTACGATGAGCAGTTCTTC.

This chain links TRBV7-9 with TRBJ2-7; TRBD1 aligns across 7 bases. The CDR3 consists of 14 residues. V lost 4 bases, J lost 1 base, and 4 bases stayed unmatched. Germline CDR1 is SEHNR and CDR2 is FQNEAQ (reference sequence). Here the CDR3 reads CASSSWTGSYEQYF. The CDR3, as DNA: TGTGCCAGCAGCTCATGGACAGGATCCTACGAGCAGTACTTC.

This clonotype came up many times. The V gene is TRBV5-1, the J gene TRBJ2-5; D is uncertain. Trimming removed 2 bases from V and 2 bases from J, with 10 bases in between. Germline V gives CDR1 SGHRS, CDR2 YFSETQ. CDR3 length: 14 amino acids. The CDR3 loop is CASSLGPTQETQYF. The CDR3, as DNA: TGCGCCAGCAGCTTAGGACCCACTCAAGAGACCCAGTACTTC.

This clonotype was detected ten times or more. The genes are TRBV12-3 or TRBV12-4 and TRBJ1-5, with TRBD1 matching over 7 bases. The CDR3 consists of 14 residues. V was clipped by 3 bases and J by 4 bases; unmatched bases: 3. The CDR3 DNA reads as TGTGCCAGCAGTTTCGGGACAGTTAATCAGCCCCAGCATTTT. Its protein is CASSFGTVNQPQHF.

This clonotype has at least ten counts. The chain employs TRBV12-3 or TRBV12-4 and TRBJ1-5, with TRBD1 matching over 8 bases. The length of the CDR3 is 14 residues. With 6 bases clipped from V and 4 bases from J, the junction kept 5 bases outside the gene matches. The CDR3 nucleotides are TGTGCCAGCAGCCGGACAGGGTCTAATCAGCCCCAGCATTTT. This codes for CASSRTGSNQPQHF.

This clonotype was counted once. A read error may account for a junction end that differs from germline. The chain carries TRBV14 and TRBJ2-5, with unresolved D. CDR1 SGHDN and CDR2 FVKESK come from the germline V gene. The CDR3 covers 16 residues. CDR3 region: CASSQDPLPYQETQYF. CDR3 bases: TGTGCCAGCAGCCAAGATCCCCTCCCCTACCAAGAGACCCAGTATTTC. The complete variable domain, with remaining parts taken from reference TRBV14 and TRBJ2-5, reads EAGVTQFPSHSVIEKGQTVTLRCDPISGHDNLYWYRRVMGKEIKFLLHFVKESKQDESGMPNNRFLAERTGGTYSTLKVQPAELEDSGVYFCASSQDPLPYQETQYFGPGTRLLVL.